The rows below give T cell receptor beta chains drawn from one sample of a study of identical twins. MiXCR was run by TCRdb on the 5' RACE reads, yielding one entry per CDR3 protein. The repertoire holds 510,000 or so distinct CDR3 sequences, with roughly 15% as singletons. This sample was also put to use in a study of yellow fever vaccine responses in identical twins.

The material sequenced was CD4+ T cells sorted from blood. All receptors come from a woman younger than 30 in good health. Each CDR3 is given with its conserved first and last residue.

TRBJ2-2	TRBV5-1	CASSPMGHVGELFF
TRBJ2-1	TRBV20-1	CSVDTSDYNEQFF
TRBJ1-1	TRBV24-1	CATSDPRRPEAFF
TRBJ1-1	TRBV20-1	CSARQGATEAFF
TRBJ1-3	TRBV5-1	CASSSERTVSGNTIYF
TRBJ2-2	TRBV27	CASGGRFSNTGELFF
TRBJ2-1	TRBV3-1	CASSQDGTGNEQFF
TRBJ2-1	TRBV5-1	CASSWGLAGGPSNEQFF
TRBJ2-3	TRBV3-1	CASRKAGELTDTQYF
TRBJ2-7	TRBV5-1	CASSLDLAGVGSYEQYF
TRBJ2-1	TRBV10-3	CAIRGPETSGHNEQFF
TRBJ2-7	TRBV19	CASSEAGRTGEQYF
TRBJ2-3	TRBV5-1	CASSLALTGPDTQYF
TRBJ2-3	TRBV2	CASKSTGLDTQYF
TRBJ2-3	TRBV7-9	CASSSRESTDTQYF
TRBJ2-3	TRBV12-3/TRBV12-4	CASSRGLAGGPDTQYF
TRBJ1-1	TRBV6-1	CASRSRGGAGDTEAFF
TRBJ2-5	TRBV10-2	CASTISGRAGMEETQYF
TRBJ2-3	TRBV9	CASSVAGTSTDTQYF
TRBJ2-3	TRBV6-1	CASGEAWFTDTQYF
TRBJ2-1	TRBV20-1	CRPRGQGLGNEQFF
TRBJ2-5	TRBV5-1	CASSTGQGALIETQYF